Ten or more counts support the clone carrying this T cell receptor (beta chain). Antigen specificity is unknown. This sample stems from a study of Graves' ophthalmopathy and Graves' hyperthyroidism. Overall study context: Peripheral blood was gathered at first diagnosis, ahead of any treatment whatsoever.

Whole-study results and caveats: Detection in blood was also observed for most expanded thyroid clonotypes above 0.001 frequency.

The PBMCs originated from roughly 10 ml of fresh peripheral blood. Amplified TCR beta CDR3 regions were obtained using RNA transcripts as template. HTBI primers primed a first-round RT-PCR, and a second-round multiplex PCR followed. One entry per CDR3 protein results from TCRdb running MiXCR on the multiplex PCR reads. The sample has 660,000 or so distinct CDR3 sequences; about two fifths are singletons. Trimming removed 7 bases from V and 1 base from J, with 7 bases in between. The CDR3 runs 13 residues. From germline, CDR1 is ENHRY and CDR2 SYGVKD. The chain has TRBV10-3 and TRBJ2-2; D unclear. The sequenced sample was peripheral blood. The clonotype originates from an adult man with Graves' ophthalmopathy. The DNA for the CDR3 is TGTGCCATCAAGCAGGAGAACACCGGGGAGCTGTTTTTT. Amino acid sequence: CAIKQENTGELFF.